A single count supports the clone carrying this T cell receptor (beta chain). Germline V gene lookup returns CDR1 SNHLY and CDR2 FYNNEI. Trimming removed 6 bases from V and 4 bases from J; junction bases left unmatched: 10. This CDR3 is 16 amino acids long. Methods used by the authors: Researchers report that nucleated cell counts were estimated from reference gene primer amplification. Some clones are missing from TCRdb's copy, which holds only in-frame ones; the method was immunoSEQ multiplex PCR. D and trimming come from the DNA, and the V and J calls and clone size come from that table. The sample comprises some 250,000 clones, roughly 91% of which are singletons, and approximately 9% rests with the top ten. Cohorts were based on clinical histories the participants reported. The data stem from a study of blood T cell repertoires in COVID-19. Looking at the study overall: Samples representing acute and convalescent COVID-19 were sourced from the United States, Italy and Spain.

Sequencing used PBMCs or T cells enriched from blood (not recorded which). The V and J genes are TRBV2 and TRBJ2-7, with 12 positions matching TRBD2. The receptor was isolated from a man aged 35 to 55 who had recovered from COVID-19. CDR3: CASRGWTSGVLYEQYF. The CDR3 nucleotides are TGTGCCAGCAGGGGCTGGACTAGCGGGGTACTATACGAGCAGTACTTC.